Below are 8 T cell receptor beta chains sequenced from a single sample in a study of cytomegalovirus exposure and HLA in healthy donors. Both 60 Vbeta primers and 13 Jbeta primers went into the PCR. Only in-frame clones appear in the TCRdb table, and some are missing; sequencing was by immunoSEQ multiplex PCR. In the table there are 180,000 or so clones, about 86% of which are singletons. The specimen sequenced was PBMCs. Receptors originate from a woman aged 25 to 39 in good health and CMV-seronegative.

The rearrangement uses TRBV9 and TRBJ2-7, with TRBD1 matching over 8 bases. Trimming removed 0 bases from V and 0 bases from J; junction bases left unmatched: 2. The CDR3 runs 15 residues. Germline CDR1 is SGDLS and CDR2 is YYNGEE. CDR3 sequence: CASSVGGTGSYEQYF. In nucleotides, the CDR3 is TGTGCCAGCAGCGTAGGCGGGACAGGCTCCTACGAGCAGTACTTC.

The chain employs TRBV6-1 and TRBJ1-1; D is undetermined. The CDR3 consists of 12 residues. Germline CDR1 and CDR2: MNHNS and SASEGT. Trimming cost V 7 bases and J 1 base, with 7 bases left between them. CDR3: CASNYGNTEAFF. The CDR3, as DNA: TGTGCCAGCAATTACGGGAACACTGAAGCTTTCTTT.

This chain joins TRBV30 and TRBJ2-1, with D possibly TRBD1 on 5 matching bases. Germline CDR1 and CDR2: GTSNPN and SVGIG (reference sequence). V shed 5 bases and J shed 8 bases, with 13 bases lying between them. The CDR3 loop spans 12 amino acids. CDR3 DNA: TGTGCCTGGGGACCAGGGTTTTATGAGCAGTTCTTC. It yields the protein CAWGPGFYEQFF. Looking up the rest from reference TRBV30 and TRBJ2-1 gives the full variable domain: SQTIHQWPATLVQPVGSPLSLECTVEGTSNPNLYWYRQAAGRGLQLLFYSVGIGQISSEVPQNLSASRPQDRQFILSSKKLLLSDSGFYLCAWGPGFYEQFFGPGTRLTVL.

The chain combines TRBV2 with TRBJ2-1; the match to TRBD1 covers 7 bases. The germline gives CDR1 SNHLY, CDR2 FYNNEI. The CDR3 length is 11 residues. V dropped 8 bases and J dropped 7; count of bases not matched to a gene: 2. The CDR3 reads CASARGNEQFF. The CDR3 nucleotides are TGTGCCAGCGCCAGGGGGAATGAGCAGTTCTTC.

This clone came up a few times. The chain combines TRBV7-9 with TRBJ2-7, with TRBD2 matching 11 bases. With 1 base clipped from V and 3 bases from J, the junction kept 5 bases outside the gene matches. The length of the CDR3 is 16 residues. Germline loops: CDR1 SEHNR, CDR2 FQNEAQ (reference sequence). The CDR3 DNA reads TGTGCCAGCAGCTTAGGACTAGCGGGGAAAGTCTACGAGCAGTACTTC. Translation gives CASSLGLAGKVYEQYF.

In nucleotides, the CDR3 is TGTGCCATCAGGAATACAGGGAATGAGAATGAAAAACTGTTTTTT. This encodes CAIRNTGNENEKLFF. The chain has TRBV10-3 and TRBJ1-4; a weak D match, TRBD1 (6 bases). Germline lookup yields CDR1 ENHRY and CDR2 SYGVKD. Trimming shortened V by 6 bases and J by 5 bases, and 16 bases separated the two germline ends. The CDR3 runs 15 residues.

The V call is TRBV4-1, the J call TRBJ2-1, with TRBD2 as a possible D gene (6 bases). The CDR3 covers 18 residues. V was shortened by 4 bases and J by 4 bases, with 23 bases between the two germline ends. Germline V CDR1 and CDR2: MGHRA, YSYEKL. CDR3 DNA sequence: TGCGCCAGCAGCCTTAAGCTTACCCCGGGGGTAGGGTACAATGAGCAGTTCTTC. Translation gives CASSLKLTPGVGYNEQFF.

The gene calls are TRBV5-1 and TRBJ2-7; D is unclear. CDR1 SGHRS and CDR2 YFSETQ come from the germline V gene. This CDR3 is 14 amino acids long. V was pared by 0 bases and J by 1 base, with 8 bases between. This CDR3 is CASSLEPTSYEQYF. The CDR3 DNA reads as TGCGCCAGCAGCTTGGAGCCCACGTCCTACGAGCAGTACTTC.